Listed here are 16 T cell receptor beta chains from one sample, sequenced in a study of Tregs in tolerant kidney transplant recipients. The assay was immunoSEQ multiplex PCR, and TCRdb's table has in-frame clones only and misses some. Among tens of thousands of clones listed, more than 75% were seen once. Recipients received nonmyeloablative bone marrow transplants from related graft donors, with transient mixed chimerism. The specimen comprised CD4+ T cells from blood (PBMCs), sampled 6 months after the transplant. The receptors here all came from a human patient who received a combined kidney and bone marrow transplant. Some T cells here may be from the graft donor.

The CDR3 DNA sequence: TGTGCCAGCTCACCACGGACAGGGGGCGAGTACGAGCAGTACTTC. Translated, it gives CASSPRTGGEYEQYF. The chain employs TRBV18 and TRBJ2-7; 11 nucleotides agree with TRBD1. V trimming: 1 base; J trimming: 4 bases; junction bases outside the gene matches: 3. The CDR3 has 15 amino acids. Per germline, CDR1 KGHSH and CDR2 LQKENI.

The chain uses TRBV4-3 and TRBJ1-4; possible D gene TRBD1, 5 bases. The CDR3 sequence is 16 residues long. The germline V gene encodes CDR1 LGHNA and CDR2 YSLEER. Trimming stripped 0 bases from V and 4 bases from J, with 12 bases between. CDR3 sequence reads: CASSQDIVGVNEKLFF. The CDR3, as DNA: TGCGCCAGCAGCCAAGATATTGTAGGGGTTAATGAAAAACTGTTTTTT.

V and J are TRBV5-1 and TRBJ1-3; D may be TRBD1 (6 bases). Germline V CDR1 and CDR2: SGHRS, YFSETQ. This CDR3 has 13 amino acids. Deletions cut 3 bases from V and 11 bases from J, with 15 bases between. In nucleotides, the CDR3 is TGCGCCAGCAGCTCTAACTACAGGGATCCCATATATTTT. Translating gives CASSSNYRDPIYF. Together with reference TRBV5-1 and TRBJ1-3, the CDR3 gives the full variable domain: KAGVTQTPRYLIKTRGQQVTLSCSPISGHRSVSWYQQTPGQGLQFLFEYFSETQRNKGNFPGRFSGRQFSNSRSEMNVSTLELGDSALYLCASSSNYRDPIYFGEGSWLTVV.

The genes are TRBV4-2 and TRBJ2-7; 13 bases line up with TRBD2. The CDR3 extends over 15 amino acids. Germline loops: CDR1 LGHNA, CDR2 YNFKEQ. Trimming cost V 2 bases and J 6 bases; bases outside gene matches: 4. The CDR3 DNA sequence: TGTGCCAGCAGCCAACAGACTAGCGGGAGGTTCGAGCAGTACTTC. Amino acids: CASSQQTSGRFEQYF.

The J gene is TRBJ1-3, the V gene TRBV21-1. TRBV21-1 is designated a pseudogene. There are 17 residues in the CDR3. The CDR3 DNA reads as TGTGCCAGCAGCAAAGAAGGAGGGCTGCGCGCTGGAAACACCATATATTTT. This codes for CASSKEGGLRAGNTIYF.

The chain has TRBV25-1 and TRBJ2-7; 16 bases are a match to TRBD2. This CDR3 region has 17 residues. The ends lost 4 bases at V and 3 bases at J; junction bases unmatched: 6. Looked up from germline, CDR1 is MGHDK and CDR2 is SYGVNS. The CDR3 DNA is TGTGCCAGCAGTGCGGGACTAGCGGGGGGGCCCAACTACGAGCAGTACTTC. Protein product: CASSAGLAGGPNYEQYF.

The chain employs TRBV6-5 and TRBJ2-7; 12 bases are shared with TRBD2. Germline V gene data show CDR1 as MNHEY and CDR2 as SVGAGI. CDR3 length: 13 residues. J was trimmed by 5 bases and V by 6 bases; bases with no gene match: 2. The CDR3 DNA reads as TGTGCCAGCAGGACTAGCGGGAGAGACGAGCAGTACTTC. Its translation: CASRTSGRDEQYF.

The J gene is TRBJ2-7, the V gene TRBV9; tentative D call: TRBD1 (6 bases). The germline V gene encodes CDR1 SGDLS and CDR2 YYNGEE. The CDR3 sequence is 16 residues long. V lost 1 base and J lost 6, with 20 bases in between. The DNA of the CDR3 is TGTGCCAGCAGCGTAACCCTCGGGACACTGATGACCGAGCAGTACTTC. It translates to CASSVTLGTLMTEQYF.

CDR3 sequence reads: CASSDGPGGGLGNNEQFF. The CDR3 DNA reads as TGTGCCAGCAGTGACGGACCAGGTGGAGGGTTGGGTAACAATGAGCAGTTCTTC. The V and J genes are TRBV25-1 and TRBJ2-1, with a tentative D call TRBD2 (6 bases). With 3 bases removed from V and 5 bases from J, the gap between germline ends came to 23 bases. The germline gives CDR1 MGHDK, CDR2 SYGVNS. The CDR3 runs 18 residues.

The chain recombines TRBV7-9 with TRBJ1-2; D unclear. Trimming cost V 5 bases and J 4 bases, with 8 bases left between them. The CDR3 covers 12 residues. Germline CDR1 and CDR2: SEHNR and FQNEAQ (reference sequence). In nucleotides, the CDR3 is TGTGCCAGCAGCGACACATCCTATGGCTACACCTTC. Its protein product is CASSDTSYGYTF.

The gene calls are TRBV30 and TRBJ1-2, with D tentatively TRBD1 (5 bases). V gave up 5 bases and J gave up 8 bases, with 18 bases separating them. Looked up from germline, CDR1 is GTSNPN and CDR2 is SVGIG (reference sequence). The CDR3 consists of 13 residues. For the CDR3, the DNA is TGTGCCTGGGGGGCCCCAATAATAGGAGGCTACACCTTC. It codes for CAWGAPIIGGYTF.

CDR3 residues: CASSLGRSIMGLYGYTF. DNA of the CDR3: TGTGCCAGCAGCTTAGGAAGGAGTATTATGGGGCTCTATGGCTACACCTTC. The rearrangement joins TRBV7-9 to TRBJ1-2; a possible D gene is TRBD1 (5 bases). This CDR3 is 17 amino acids long. V lost 1 base and J lost 4, with 19 bases in between. Germline V gene data show CDR1 as SEHNR and CDR2 as FQNEAQ (reference sequence).

The CDR3 nucleotides read TGCGCCAGCAGCTATAGGACTAGCCAATTCCAAGAGACCCAGTACTTC. Translation gives CASSYRTSQFQETQYF. This chain connects TRBV5-1 to TRBJ2-5; 8 bases are a match to TRBD2. The V gene end was trimmed by 3 bases and the J gene end by 1 base; junction bases not matched to a gene: 8. The CDR3 contains 16 residues. Germline V gene sequence: CDR1 SGHRS, CDR2 YFSETQ.

This chain connects TRBV27 to TRBJ2-5; D is unclear. Germline V gene sequence: CDR1 MNHEY, CDR2 SMNVEV (reference sequence). V was pared by 0 bases and J by 2 bases, with 10 bases between. This CDR3 is built from 15 residues. The CDR3 DNA is TGTGCCAGCAGTTTATCGATTGCGGAACAAGAGACCCAGTACTTC. Its protein product is CASSLSIAEQETQYF.

The chain has TRBV18 and TRBJ1-1, with TRBD1 matching 9 bases. The length of the CDR3 is 15 residues. Germline V lookup: CDR1 KGHSH, CDR2 LQKENI. With 3 bases clipped from V and 4 bases from J, the junction kept 6 bases outside the gene matches. In DNA form, the CDR3 reads TGTGCCAGCTCACCTTCGACAGGGGGGAGCACTGAAGCTTTCTTT. It translates to CASSPSTGGSTEAFF.

DNA of the CDR3: TGTGCCAGCAGTTACTCACGGGGTTACGAGCAGTACTTC. This encodes CASSYSRGYEQYF. The chain couples TRBV6-5 to TRBJ2-7; a weak D match, TRBD2 (5 bases). CDR1 MNHEY and CDR2 SVGAGI come from the germline V gene. This CDR3 is 13 amino acids long. V lost 0 bases and J 4 bases, leaving 7 bases between the germline ends.